The clone carrying this T cell receptor (beta chain) has only a few counts. Antigen unknown. The data stem from a study of T cells after yellow fever vaccination. Findings of the study overall: Few clonotypes appeared in both CD4 and CD8 compartments. FACS-sorted repertoires could contain abundant clonotypes contaminating from the bulk population. A large majority of primary-vaccination clones showed up again after the booster (approximately 95% CD4, approximately 90% CD8).

From germline, CDR1 is SEHNR and CDR2 FQNEAQ (reference sequence). V lost 5 bases to trimming and J lost 8 bases, with 10 bases between them. This CDR3 spans 12 amino acids. 5'RACE template switching added a universal primer site and UMIs to TCR cDNA. A single record per CDR3 protein comes from TCRdb applying MiXCR to the 5' RACE reads. This sample yields 500,000 to 650,000 distinct CDR3 sequences, of which roughly a sixth are seen a single time; 15% to 20% belongs to the top ten. Sequencing used PBMCs, obtained less than 6 days after the first yellow fever vaccination. This receptor was identified in a man between 18 and 29 years old who received the YFV17D yellow fever vaccine. The chain combines TRBV7-9 with TRBJ2-1; D is uncertain. The CDR3 DNA is TGTGCCAGCAGCCGGGCCGGCGATGAGCAGTTCTTC. It translates to CASSRAGDEQFF.